The T cell receptor (beta chain) under discussion was sequenced for a study of technical replicates of blood from a handful of donors. Using immunoSEQ multiplex PCR, the repertoire was profiled, and TCRdb retains in-frame clones only, with some absent. This table holds 95,000 to 100,000 clones, over 95% found once. The germline V gene encodes CDR1 SGHKS and CDR2 YYEKEE (reference sequence). The V and J ends lost 0 bases and 0 bases respectively, with 10 bases between them. The CDR3 consists of 15 residues. The specimen was T cells isolated from PBMCs. The sequence was collected from a human donor in good health. The V gene is TRBV5-5, the J gene TRBJ2-7; unclear D gene. The CDR3 bases are TGTGCCAGCAGCTTGGAGTGGGCCGACTCCTACGAGCAGTACTTC. Translating gives CASSLEWADSYEQYF.